The T cell receptor (beta chain) under discussion was sequenced for a study of blood T cell repertoires in COVID-19. Study details: COVID-19 samples, acute and convalescent, were from the United States, Italy and Spain.

This CDR3 comprises 14 residues. The germline gives CDR1 SQVTM, CDR2 ANQGSEA. Authors' analysis steps: Estimation of nucleated cell counts was performed using reference gene primer amplification. Measured with immunoSEQ multiplex PCR; TCRdb has only the in-frame clones, and not every one. That table is the source of V, J and clone size, and D and trimming were worked out from the DNA. The sample lists around 200,000 clones; around nine tenths were seen once. The source material was peripheral blood. The sequence derives from a young woman who had recovered from COVID-19. This rearrangement joins TRBV29-1 to TRBJ2-5; TRBD2 matches at 8 bases. DNA of the CDR3: TGCAGTGCCCCGGACGGGGGGGCAGGGGAGACCCAGTACTTC. This translates into CSAPDGGAGETQYF.